This TCR beta chain was captured by sequencing in a study of identical twins (dated by TCRdb to the mid-2010s). Background on the whole study: To test whether fetal clonotypes persist, this study deep-sequenced TCR alpha and beta repertoires from monozygotic twins, from unrelated adults of various ages, and from cord blood. To rule out contamination, the twin experiments were replicated at different times with different library preparation protocols. Paper-wide results and their limitations: In monozygotic twins, recombination models systematically underestimated out-of-frame TCR alpha sharing, but the models matched the sharing seen between unrelated individuals. Invariant T cells such as MAIT and iNKT could partly confound zero-insertion analyses, although diverse VJ usage argued against such confounding for most clonotypes. Because the same donors could not be followed over many years, the conclusions relied on cross-sectional statistical analysis. Out-of-frame TCR alpha sequences shared between twins showed an excess of low generation-probability sequences compared with coincidental sharing between unrelated individuals. In beta out-of-frame sequences, excess twin sharing was weaker, because having fewer shared sequences lowered the signal-to-noise ratio. Abundant cord blood beta clonotypes carried fewer insertions; young adult naive repertoires showed a weaker similar trend, while memory repertoires showed none.

Only healthy Caucasian donors were included. Three pairs of female monozygotic twins, all aged about 18 to 29 years, made up the twin cohort. Positive isolation kits from Invitrogen were used to isolate CD4+ and CD8+ T cell populations. Only a few counts were recorded for this clonotype. Its antigen specificity is not known. No much larger clonotype is one base removed from it; base qualities were not supplied. In the germline V gene (reference sequence), CDR1 corresponds to DFQATT and CDR2 to SNEGSKA. The CDR3 covers 12 residues, taking in both the cysteine and the phenylalanine. The kept DNA is CDR3 alone, 36 bases in frame from the first base. Compared with germline, V lacks 3 bases and J lacks 5 bases; bases without a gene match: 1. Libraries were constructed by 5' RACE. Reads for this sample came from an Illumina HiSeq 2000. Template switching introduced a universal primer binding site; the final cDNA contained a unique molecular identifier, enabling accurate counting of TCR cDNA molecules. Specific primers in the conserved constant-segment region were used to synthesize first-strand cDNA for the TCR alpha and beta chains. To control for contamination, each cDNA library was double barcoded with a SMART-Mk sample barcode plus Illumina barcodes. TruSeq adapter sequences, together with Illumina sample barcodes, were added in two successive PCR steps. The Illumina HiSeq platform was used with custom primers to sequence TCR alpha and beta cDNA libraries. As for the authors' bioinformatics: Unique molecular identifiers were extracted from raw reads with MiGEC, and CDR3 positions were determined with MiXCR. Recombination models were inferred per individual with the repgenHMM and IGoR tools using an EM algorithm. Shared clonotypes were analyzed with the tcR package in R, and sharing was normalized by the product of cloneset sizes. To study raw recombination free of thymic and clonal selection effects, out-of-frame nonproductive sequences were analyzed. TCRdb reran the public reads through fastp at Q25 and MiXCR, keeping productive beta chains. Every CDR3 protein is listed once, alongside the most common genes and DNA of its rows. TCRdb, not the authors, supplied the V and J calls. In this sample the table shows around 470,000 distinct CDR3 sequences, approximately 15% of which occur a single time. Of the sample, about 0.52% falls within the top ten clones.

These data were likewise used in another study, on yellow fever vaccine responses in identical twins. The other study reports the following: According to the authors, in identical twins the way T cells responded to vaccination appeared partly convergent and partly personalized. In identical twins, the study followed T cell clones that responded to the vaccine with precision.

The material sequenced was CD4+ T cells sorted from blood. The origin of this receptor is a woman younger than 30 in good health. The receptor chain draws on TRBV20-1 and TRBJ1-2, with TRBD1 identical over 9 junction bases. For the CDR3, the sequence is CSASGTGYGYTF. In nucleotides, the sequence is TGCAGTGCTAGTGGGACAGGGTATGGCTACACCTTC.